Listed below are T cell receptor beta chains from one sample, sequenced in a study of human thymus T cells. Sequencing was performed with immunoSEQ multiplex PCR; in TCRdb, only in-frame clones are kept and a portion is missing. The sample includes roughly 120,000 clones, about 93% seen only once; the top ten take 0.02% to 0.025%. What was sequenced was thymus tissue. Every receptor here comes from a boy younger than two with a congenital heart defect but otherwise immunologically healthy. Both conserved end residues are trimmed from each CDR3. Fields, in order: clone size, D gene, V gene, CDR3 protein. A D gene is named only where the DNA matches it firmly. Only part of the rows carry a size: once, few, many, or a class if the clone is expanded.

clone size: .; D gene: TRBD1; V gene: TRBV4-1; CDR3 protein: ASSLEGARVYNEQF
clone size: .; D gene: .; V gene: TRBV29-1; CDR3 protein: SVETFRGWQF
clone size: .; D gene: .; V gene: TRBV18; CDR3 protein: ASSPKDAYEQY
clone size: .; D gene: .; V gene: TRBV13; CDR3 protein: ASRRGDTQY
clone size: .; D gene: TRBD2; V gene: TRBV5-6; CDR3 protein: ASSFSGGADEQF
clone size: .; D gene: TRBD2; V gene: TRBV7-2; CDR3 protein: ASYQRGTNNEQF
clone size: .; D gene: .; V gene: TRBV19; CDR3 protein: ASSRGDINEKLF
clone size: .; D gene: .; V gene: TRBV5-1; CDR3 protein: ASSCHQETQY
clone size: .; D gene: TRBD2; V gene: TRBV7-8; CDR3 protein: ASSPLRVAGAYNEQF
clone size: .; D gene: .; V gene: TRBV5-1; CDR3 protein: ASSRDSPDYSYNEQF
clone size: .; D gene: TRBD1; V gene: TRBV7-9; CDR3 protein: ASSPRDRAANTEAF
clone size: .; D gene: .; V gene: TRBV15; CDR3 protein: ATSRGPLTVYGYT
clone size: .; D gene: .; V gene: TRBV7-9; CDR3 protein: ASRTGRGETQY
clone size: few; D gene: TRBD1; V gene: TRBV4-2; CDR3 protein: ASSQRGQTNTEAF
clone size: once; D gene: .; V gene: TRBV5-1; CDR3 protein: ASSLVGKAPQETQY
clone size: .; D gene: .; V gene: TRBV6-5; CDR3 protein: ASSYTYNQPQH
clone size: .; D gene: .; V gene: TRBV19; CDR3 protein: AGSMQGGDEQF
clone size: .; D gene: TRBD2; V gene: TRBV27; CDR3 protein: ASSHWTSGGTDTQY
clone size: .; D gene: .; V gene: TRBV11-2; CDR3 protein: ASSLALEGEGTDTQY
clone size: .; D gene: .; V gene: TRBV19; CDR3 protein: ASSKASPSGANVLT
clone size: .; D gene: TRBD1; V gene: TRBV6-1; CDR3 protein: ASYRGQDTEAF
clone size: .; D gene: .; V gene: TRBV15; CDR3 protein: ATSVAPNTEAF
clone size: .; D gene: .; V gene: TRBV6-6; CDR3 protein: ASITEGEPNQPQH
clone size: .; D gene: .; V gene: TRBV20-1; CDR3 protein: SALFGERQY
clone size: .; D gene: TRBD2; V gene: TRBV19; CDR3 protein: ASRPGLAGGPGELF
clone size: .; D gene: .; V gene: TRBV5-5; CDR3 protein: ASSLASRGAGEAF
clone size: .; D gene: TRBD2; V gene: TRBV10-2; CDR3 protein: ASSESPSGWYQETQY
clone size: .; D gene: .; V gene: TRBV5-1; CDR3 protein: ASSLEGAKQETQY
clone size: .; D gene: TRBD2; V gene: TRBV27; CDR3 protein: ASSRRLAGGYRKETQY
clone size: .; D gene: .; V gene: TRBV5-1; CDR3 protein: ASSTGTAKVYEQY
clone size: .; D gene: .; V gene: TRBV25-1; CDR3 protein: ASKCRGGALTDTQY
clone size: .; D gene: TRBD2; V gene: TRBV28; CDR3 protein: ASSSRLAEIYEQY
clone size: few; D gene: TRBD1; V gene: TRBV7-8; CDR3 protein: ASSSEDREKGGYT